These 18 T cell receptor beta chains came from one sample sequenced in a study of shared clonotypes between healthy human individuals. CD45RO-negative, CCR7-selected cells formed the naive CD8 fraction, which excluded terminally differentiated effector memory CD45RA+ cells. Produced via immunoSEQ multiplex PCR; TCRdb's table is partial and in-frame only. In the table there are about 2.2 million clones, 80% to 95% of which are singletons. The sample consisted of naive CD8+ T cells from PBMCs. These receptors originate from a young man in good health. Some clones in this sample may be carry-over from other donors' samples.

The chain joins TRBV7-2 to TRBJ2-3, with 9 bases fitting TRBD2. Germline CDR1 SGHTA, CDR2 FQGNSA. This CDR3 is built from 17 residues. V shed 3 bases, J shed 1 base, and the junction held 8 bases outside the gene matches. The CDR3 sequence is CASSLREGMHGTDTQYF. In nucleotides, the CDR3 is TGTGCCAGCAGCTTGCGGGAGGGGATGCATGGCACAGATACGCAGTATTTT.

The V call is TRBV6-1, the J call TRBJ1-5, with a possible D match to TRBD1 (6 bases). Germline V CDR1 and CDR2: MNHNS, SASEGT. The V end lost 7 bases, the J end lost 1 base, and 8 bases lay between the germline ends. The CDR3 has 13 residues. For the CDR3, the DNA is TGTGCCAGCATACAGGGAAGCAATCAGCCCCAGCATTTT. Protein product: CASIQGSNQPQHF.

The chain has TRBV7-2 and TRBJ2-4; D not resolved. The germline V and J ends were trimmed by 1 base and 0 bases, with 13 bases remaining between them. This CDR3 is 17 amino acids long. Germline assignment: CDR1 SGHTA and CDR2 FQGNSA. The CDR3 region is CASSLVWEKLAKNIQYF. CDR3 sequence (DNA): TGTGCCAGCAGCTTAGTGTGGGAAAAACTAGCCAAAAACATTCAGTACTTC.

This rearrangement joins TRBV4-1 to TRBJ1-6; D may be TRBD1 (6 bases). CDR1 is MGHRA and CDR2 is YSYEKL in the germline V gene. The V gene lost 0 bases and the J gene lost 9 bases, with 12 bases spanning the gap. The CDR3 runs 15 residues. The CDR3 DNA sequence: TGCGCCAGCAGCCAAGAAGGACAGAGGAGTTCACCCCTCCACTTT. Its protein is CASSQEGQRSSPLHF.

The genes are TRBV11-2 and TRBJ1-2, with 10 bases matching TRBD1. The CDR3 is made up of 16 amino acids. V dropped 5 bases and J dropped 4; count of bases not matched to a gene: 10. Germline CDR1 SGHAT, CDR2 FQNNGV. CDR3 amino acids: CASSQVSRDRGYGYTF. In nucleotides, the CDR3 is TGTGCCAGCAGCCAAGTTTCCCGGGACAGGGGCTATGGCTACACCTTC.

The chain couples TRBV11-3 to TRBJ2-7; the match to TRBD1 covers 12 bases. Germline V gene lookup returns CDR1 SGHNT and CDR2 YENEEA. J was trimmed by 9 bases and V by 3 bases; bases with no gene match: 18. The CDR3 extends over 18 amino acids. CDR3 sequence: CASSFPHSPGTGGAGQYF. The CDR3 region has the DNA TGTGCCAGCAGCTTCCCGCATTCGCCCGGGACAGGGGGCGCGGGGCAGTACTTC.

The chain carries TRBV19 and TRBJ1-1, with D possibly matching TRBD1 (5 bases). Trimming removed 7 bases at V and 4 bases at J, with 13 bases between. This CDR3 has 13 amino acids. In germline, CDR1 is LNHDA, CDR2 SQIVND (reference sequence). CDR3 in DNA: TGTGCCAGTATGGGCAGGGTGGGCACTGAAGCTTTCTTT. Its protein is CASMGRVGTEAFF.

The rearrangement joins TRBV27 to TRBJ1-1; no reliable D call. The CDR3 spans 15 residues. V was clipped by 4 bases and J by 11 bases, with 23 bases between them. Germline values: CDR1 MNHEY, CDR2 SMNVEV (reference sequence). The CDR3, as DNA: TGTGCCAGCAGTTCCCCGGCAGGACCGGACCCAAGCGCTTTCTTT. Its translation: CASSSPAGPDPSAFF.

This chain links TRBV11-2 with TRBJ2-1, with D perhaps matching TRBD2 (7 bases). Trimming stripped 3 bases from V and 0 bases from J, with 12 bases between. Germline CDR1 reads SGHAT; CDR2 reads FQNNGV. This CDR3 spans 16 amino acids. The CDR3 DNA follows: TGTGCCAGCAGCTTGAGGGGGGGAGACTCCTACAATGAGCAGTTCTTC. Encoded protein: CASSLRGGDSYNEQFF.

This sequence joins TRBV19 and TRBJ2-7, with D maybe TRBD2 (7 bases). V lost 5 bases to trimming and J lost 6 bases, with 17 bases between them. CDR3 length: 14 amino acids. Germline assignment: CDR1 LNHDA and CDR2 SQIVND (reference sequence). The CDR3 DNA is TGTGCCAGTAGTCCTCTACAGGCGGGGGCCGAGCAGTACTTC. It is translated as CASSPLQAGAEQYF.

This clone was detected only once. This sample also contains other DNA sequences that code for the same CDR3. The chain combines TRBV7-6 with TRBJ2-7; D gene unclear. Germline CDR1 reads SGHVS; CDR2 reads FNYEAQ. The ends were cut back, 1 base at V and 1 base at J, with 8 bases in the middle. This CDR3 has 14 amino acids. The CDR3 reads CASSLVGESYEQYF. CDR3 in DNA: TGTGCCAGCAGCTTAGTAGGAGAATCCTACGAGCAGTACTTC.

J is TRBJ1-2 and V is TRBV5-5; TRBD1 is a possible D gene (5 bases). Germline V gives CDR1 SGHKS, CDR2 YYEKEE (reference sequence). The CDR3 totals 14 residues. V was clipped by 4 bases and J by 8 bases, with 18 bases between them. CDR3 region: CASSPLRAPGGYTF. In DNA form, the CDR3 reads TGTGCCAGCAGCCCACTCAGGGCCCCGGGGGGCTACACCTTC.

This clone was detected once. The J gene is TRBJ1-2, the V gene TRBV28, with 8 bases matching TRBD1. The CDR3 covers 13 residues. V trimming: 11 bases; J trimming: 2 bases; junction bases outside the gene matches: 7. Germline V gene data show CDR1 as MDHEN and CDR2 as SYDVKM. CDR3 nucleotide sequence: TGTGCCGTTAGGGGACAGGACAACTATGGCTACACCTTC. Translating it yields CAVRGQDNYGYTF.

This chain links TRBV7-6 with TRBJ1-1; 9 bases are a match to TRBD1. The trim removed 5 bases at V and 6 bases at J, leaving 13 bases unmatched. This CDR3 contains 16 residues. Germline V gives CDR1 SGHVS, CDR2 FNYEAQ. The CDR3 reads CASSPAGTGSRPEAFF. DNA for the CDR3: TGTGCCAGCAGCCCTGCCGGGACAGGGTCGAGGCCTGAAGCTTTCTTT.

The chain has TRBV27 and TRBJ2-1; TRBD2 might be the D (6 bases). Between the trimmed V and J ends, which lost 6 bases and 7 bases, there was a span of 25 bases. CDR1 and CDR2 (germline): MNHEY, SMNVEV (reference sequence). CDR3 length equals 17 residues. In DNA form, the CDR3 reads TGTGCCAGCAGCCGCTCAGGCGGGGTAGATTGGCAAAATGAGCAGTTCTTC. Translating it yields CASSRSGGVDWQNEQFF.

V usage is TRBV5-1 and J usage is TRBJ2-7; TRBD1 matches 11 bases. Trimming took 0 bases from V and 5 from J; bases not matched to a gene: 7. This CDR3 is built from 16 residues. CDR1 is SGHRS, CDR2 YFSETQ, per germline. CDR3 region: CASSLDMDRGPHEQYF. The CDR3 DNA reads as TGCGCCAGCAGCTTGGATATGGACAGGGGGCCCCACGAGCAGTACTTC.

On this clone itself: Other DNA sequences from this sample encode an identical CDR3 as well. DNA of the CDR3: TGTGCCAGCAGTCCGTCCCAGGGGAATAGCAATCAGCCCCAGCATTTT. This codes for CASSPSQGNSNQPQHF. V gene TRBV27 combines with J gene TRBJ1-5; perhaps TRBD1 as D (6 bases). The CDR3 has 16 amino acids. Trimming left V 5 bases short and J 0 bases short, with 14 bases between. Germline V CDR1 and CDR2: MNHEY, SMNVEV (reference sequence).

The rearrangement uses TRBV7-8 and TRBJ2-1; 7 bases align to TRBD2. V lost 1 base, J lost 7 bases, and 10 bases stayed unmatched. This CDR3 has 16 residues. From germline, CDR1 is SGHVS and CDR2 FQNEAQ. The CDR3 protein is CASSLVAGAGVNEQFF. The CDR3 DNA follows: TGTGCCAGCAGCTTAGTGGCTGGGGCGGGAGTAAATGAGCAGTTCTTC.